These 16 T cell receptor beta chains were sequenced from one sample in a study of T cell responses to AZD1222 COVID-19 vaccine. Generated by immunoSEQ multiplex PCR, the TCRdb table keeps only in-frame clones and is missing some. The repertoire holds 75,000 to 100,000 clones, with approximately 90% as singletons. The sample consisted of peripheral blood, taken on day 0 of AZD1222 vaccination. These TCRs come from an adult in good health.

The CDR3 reads CARKTAGPIGGYTF. The CDR3 DNA reads as TGTGCCAGGAAAACGGCGGGCCCCATCGGTGGCTACACCTTC. The chain links TRBV6-5 to TRBJ1-2, with unresolved D. In germline, CDR1 is MNHEY, CDR2 SVGAGI. The CDR3 spans 14 residues. Deletions cut 9 bases from V and 7 bases from J, with 21 bases between.

This clone was detected a few times. V gene TRBV2 combines with J gene TRBJ1-4, with D maybe TRBD1 (5 bases). The germline V gene has CDR1 SNHLY and CDR2 FYNNEI. V was clipped by 6 bases and J by 5 bases, with 10 bases between them. CDR3 length equals 13 residues. In nucleotides, the CDR3 is TGTGCCAGCAGGGCCGGGGCCAATGAAAAACTGTTTTTT. This codes for CASRAGANEKLFF.

The chain combines TRBV27 with TRBJ1-2; perhaps TRBD1 as D (5 bases). The CDR3 extends over 14 amino acids. The germline V gene has CDR1 MNHEY and CDR2 SMNVEV (reference sequence). The V end was cut by 6 bases, the J end by 2 bases, with 13 bases between. CDR3 bases: TGTGCCAGCAGCACGGGACGGTCGAACTATGGCTACACCTTC. Residues: CASSTGRSNYGYTF.

The chain recombines TRBV24-1 with TRBJ2-3; 10 bases are a match to TRBD2. The V and J ends lost 4 bases and 2 bases, in that order; junction bases with no gene match: 5. The CDR3 sequence is 16 residues long. The germline V gene encodes CDR1 KGHDR and CDR2 SFDVKD. Here the CDR3 reads CATSDKTSGYTDTQYF. In DNA, the CDR3 is TGTGCCACCAGTGACAAGACTAGCGGGTACACAGATACGCAGTATTTT.

CDR3 coding DNA: TGTGCCAGCAGTGAGGGATTGAGCACTGAAGCTTTCTTT. Encoded protein: CASSEGLSTEAFF. This chain joins TRBV6-4 and TRBJ1-1; D remains unclear. Germline CDR1 reads MRHNA; CDR2 reads SNTAGT. V lost 3 bases, J lost 4 bases, and 9 bases lay in between. The CDR3 length is 13 residues.

A few counts support this clone. The genes are TRBV19 and TRBJ1-3, with unresolved D. The germline V gene has CDR1 LNHDA and CDR2 SQIVND (reference sequence). This CDR3 region has 13 residues. CDR3 nucleotides: TGTGCAGTGTCCCGAGATCCTGGAAACACCATATATTTT. Protein: CAVSRDPGNTIYF.

The table lists this clone with a count of one. The genes are TRBV7-3 and TRBJ2-5; weak D call: TRBD2 (6 bases). Germline-derived CDR1 and CDR2 are SGHTA and FQGTGA. The V end lost 3 bases, the J end lost 5 bases, and 10 bases lay between the germline ends. The CDR3 sequence is 13 residues long. In DNA form, the CDR3 reads TGTGCCAGCAGCTTGGGGACTTGGGAGACCCAGTACTTC. Translated: CASSLGTWETQYF.

The genes are TRBV28 and TRBJ1-1; TRBD1 matches at 8 bases. The CDR3 covers 16 residues. Unmatched junction bases numbered 9, after V lost 6 bases and J lost 0 bases. The germline V gene has CDR1 MDHEN and CDR2 SYDVKM. As DNA, the CDR3 is TGTGCCAGCAGGGGTGGGAGACAGGGGATGAACACTGAAGCTTTCTTT. It yields the protein CASRGGRQGMNTEAFF.

J is TRBJ1-2 and V is TRBV28; 11 nucleotides align to TRBD1. With 3 bases clipped from V and 7 bases from J, the junction kept 10 bases outside the gene matches. Looked up from germline, CDR1 is MDHEN and CDR2 is SYDVKM. This CDR3 region has 16 residues. The CDR3 nucleotides read TGTGCCAGCAGTTTCCCCATTCCCGGGACAGGGGGTGGCTACACCTTC. Translation: CASSFPIPGTGGGYTF.

This clone was observed a handful of times. CDR3 amino acids: CSVGTSGETQYF. CDR3 in DNA: TGCAGCGTTGGGACTAGCGGGGAGACCCAGTACTTC. J is TRBJ2-5 and V is TRBV29-1, with 11 bases identical to TRBD2. V lost 4 bases to trimming and J lost 5 bases; unmatched junction nucleotides: 0. Looked up from germline, CDR1 is SQVTM and CDR2 is ANQGSEA. The CDR3 has 12 residues.

On this clone itself: A junction boundary mismatches the germline segment, possibly from a read error. The chain couples TRBV2 to TRBJ2-6; no clear D. The CDR3 sequence is 14 residues long. Germline V CDR1 and CDR2: SNHLY, FYNNEI. The CDR3 loop reads CASRDRGGANVLTF. The CDR3 DNA reads TGTGCCAGCCGTGACCGCGGAGGGGCCAACGTCCTGACTTTC.

The chain is built from TRBV4-1 and TRBJ1-1, with TRBD1 as a possible D gene (5 bases). V lost 1 base to trimming and J lost 1 base, with 10 bases between them. Germline V gene data show CDR1 as MGHRA and CDR2 as YSYEKL. The CDR3 is 15 residues long. The CDR3 DNA sequence: TGCGCCAGCAGCCAAGCCAGGGCCGGGAACACTGAAGCTTTCTTT. Residues: CASSQARAGNTEAFF.

The rearrangement uses TRBV4-1 and TRBJ1-4; D gene unclear. V dropped 2 bases and J dropped 8 bases, with 6 bases sitting between them. Germline V gene lookup returns CDR1 MGHRA and CDR2 YSYEKL. This CDR3 is 12 amino acids long. CDR3 residues: CASSQPQEKLFF. In DNA form, the CDR3 reads TGCGCCAGCAGCCAACCCCAGGAAAAACTGTTTTTT.

This clone has just one count. The genes are TRBV7-9 and TRBJ2-1; the match to TRBD2 covers 9 bases. Germline V lookup: CDR1 SEHNR, CDR2 FQNEAQ (reference sequence). CDR3 length: 13 amino acids. The ends lost 5 bases at V and 9 bases at J; junction bases unmatched: 5. The CDR3 bases are TGTGCCAGCAGCCGCGGGGGGGCCCCTGAGCAGTTCTTC. Translating gives CASSRGGAPEQFF.

In this sample, this clone turned up once. V and J are TRBV15 and TRBJ2-5, with TRBD1 as a possible D gene (6 bases). V gave up 4 bases and J gave up 1 base, with 7 bases separating them. This CDR3 comprises 13 residues. CDR1 is LNHNV and CDR2 is YYDKDF in the germline V gene (reference sequence). CDR3: CATSTGVQETQYF. The CDR3 bases are TGTGCCACCAGCACAGGGGTCCAAGAGACCCAGTACTTC.

This chain links TRBV7-9 with TRBJ2-1; D possibly corresponds to TRBD1 (6 bases). The CDR3 covers 16 residues. Germline assignment: CDR1 SEHNR and CDR2 FQNEAQ (reference sequence). V was pared by 0 bases and J by 10 bases, with 19 bases between. As DNA, the CDR3 is TGTGCCAGCAGCTTAGCGCCGACAGGCCTGGGGCAGGAGCAGTTCTTC. Its protein is CASSLAPTGLGQEQFF.